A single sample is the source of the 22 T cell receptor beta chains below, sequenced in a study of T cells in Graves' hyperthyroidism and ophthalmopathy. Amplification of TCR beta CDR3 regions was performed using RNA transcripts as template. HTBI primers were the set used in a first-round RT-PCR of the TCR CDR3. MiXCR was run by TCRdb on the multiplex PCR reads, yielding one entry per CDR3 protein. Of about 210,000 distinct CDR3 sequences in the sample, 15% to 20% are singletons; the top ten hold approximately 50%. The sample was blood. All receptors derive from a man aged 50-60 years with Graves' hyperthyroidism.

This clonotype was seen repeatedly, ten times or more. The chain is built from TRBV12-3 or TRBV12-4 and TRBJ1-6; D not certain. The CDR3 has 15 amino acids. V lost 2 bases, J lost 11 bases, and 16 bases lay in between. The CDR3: CASSLNWGGVAPLHF. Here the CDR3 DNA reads TGTGCCAGCAGTTTAAACTGGGGTGGGGTAGCACCCCTCCACTTT.

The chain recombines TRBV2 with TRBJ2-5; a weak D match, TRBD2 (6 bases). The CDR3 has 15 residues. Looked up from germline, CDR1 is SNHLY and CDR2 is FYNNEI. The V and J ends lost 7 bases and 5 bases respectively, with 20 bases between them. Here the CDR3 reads CASTGSGIGGETQYF. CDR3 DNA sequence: TGTGCCAGCACCGGGTCAGGGATAGGAGGGGAGACCCAGTACTTC.

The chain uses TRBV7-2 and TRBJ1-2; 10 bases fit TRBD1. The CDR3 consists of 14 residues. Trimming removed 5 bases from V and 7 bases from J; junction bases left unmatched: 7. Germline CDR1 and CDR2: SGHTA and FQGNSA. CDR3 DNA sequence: TGTGCCAGCAGCCCCTTGACAGGGGGCCTTGGCTACACCTTC. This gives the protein CASSPLTGGLGYTF.

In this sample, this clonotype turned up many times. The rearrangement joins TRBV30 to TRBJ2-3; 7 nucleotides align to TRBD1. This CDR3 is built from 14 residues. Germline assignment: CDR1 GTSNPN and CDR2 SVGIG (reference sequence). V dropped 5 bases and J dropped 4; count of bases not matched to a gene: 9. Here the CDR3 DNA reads TGTGCCTGGGACCCCGGGACAGCACCAGATACGCAGTATTTT. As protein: CAWDPGTAPDTQYF.

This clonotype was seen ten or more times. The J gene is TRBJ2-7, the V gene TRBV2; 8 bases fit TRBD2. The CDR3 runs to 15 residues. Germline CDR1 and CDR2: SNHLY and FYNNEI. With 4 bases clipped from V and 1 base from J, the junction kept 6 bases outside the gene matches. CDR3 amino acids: CASSVLAGGSYEQYF. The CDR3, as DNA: TGTGCCAGCAGTGTGTTGGCGGGAGGATCCTACGAGCAGTACTTC.

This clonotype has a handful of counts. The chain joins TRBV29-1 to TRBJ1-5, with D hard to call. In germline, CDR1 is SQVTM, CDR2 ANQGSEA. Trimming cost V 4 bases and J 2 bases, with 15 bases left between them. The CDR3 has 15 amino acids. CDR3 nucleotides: TGCAGCGTTGTTCTCCCGGGTGGGGGCAATCAGCCCCAGCATTTT. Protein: CSVVLPGGGNQPQHF.

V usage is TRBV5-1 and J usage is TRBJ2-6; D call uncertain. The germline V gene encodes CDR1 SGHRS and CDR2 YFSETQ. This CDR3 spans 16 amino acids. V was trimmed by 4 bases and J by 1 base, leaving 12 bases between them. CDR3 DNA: TGCGCCAGCAGCCCGCCCTTCACGTCTGGGGCCAACGTCCTGACTTTC. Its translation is CASSPPFTSGANVLTF.

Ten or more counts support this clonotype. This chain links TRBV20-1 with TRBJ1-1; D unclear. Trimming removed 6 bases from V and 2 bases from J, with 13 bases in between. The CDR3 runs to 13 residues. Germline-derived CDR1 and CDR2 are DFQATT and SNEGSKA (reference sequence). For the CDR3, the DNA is TGCAGTGCGGCGAGGGAGGGTAACACTGAAGCTTTCTTT. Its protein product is CSAAREGNTEAFF.

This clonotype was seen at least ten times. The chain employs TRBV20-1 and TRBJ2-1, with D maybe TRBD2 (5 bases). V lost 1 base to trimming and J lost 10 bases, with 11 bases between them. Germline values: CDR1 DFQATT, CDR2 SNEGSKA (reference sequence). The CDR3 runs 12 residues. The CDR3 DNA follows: TGCAGTGCTAGAGTCGGGGTAGCGGAGCAGTTCTTC. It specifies CSARVGVAEQFF.

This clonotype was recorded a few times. The CDR3 coding sequence is TGTGCCAGCAGTTTCCAGCAGGGGATATCACCCCTCCACTTT. Translating gives CASSFQQGISPLHF. This rearrangement joins TRBV28 to TRBJ1-6, with D possibly being TRBD1 (6 bases). Germline-derived CDR1 and CDR2 are MDHEN and SYDVKM. CDR3 length equals 14 residues. V shed 3 bases and J shed 10 bases, with 13 bases lying between them.

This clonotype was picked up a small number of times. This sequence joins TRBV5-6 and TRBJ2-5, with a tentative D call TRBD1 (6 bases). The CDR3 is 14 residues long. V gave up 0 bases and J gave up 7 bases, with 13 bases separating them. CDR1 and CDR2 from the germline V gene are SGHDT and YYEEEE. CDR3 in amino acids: CASSLVQGRATQYF. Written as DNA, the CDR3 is TGTGCCAGCAGCTTGGTACAGGGAAGGGCGACCCAGTACTTC. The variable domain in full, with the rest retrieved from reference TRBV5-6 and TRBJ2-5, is DAGVTQSPTHLIKTRGQQVTLRCSPKSGHDTVSWYQQALGQGPQFIFQYYEEEERQRGNFPDRFSGHQFPNYSSELNVNALLLGDSALYLCASSLVQGRATQYFGPGTRLLVL.

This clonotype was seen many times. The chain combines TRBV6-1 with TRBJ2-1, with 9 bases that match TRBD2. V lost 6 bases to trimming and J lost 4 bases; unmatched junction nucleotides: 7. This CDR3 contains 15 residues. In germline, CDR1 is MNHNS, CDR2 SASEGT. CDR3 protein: CASSSSGALYNEQFF. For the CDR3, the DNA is TGTGCCAGCAGCTCTAGCGGGGCGCTGTACAATGAGCAGTTCTTC.

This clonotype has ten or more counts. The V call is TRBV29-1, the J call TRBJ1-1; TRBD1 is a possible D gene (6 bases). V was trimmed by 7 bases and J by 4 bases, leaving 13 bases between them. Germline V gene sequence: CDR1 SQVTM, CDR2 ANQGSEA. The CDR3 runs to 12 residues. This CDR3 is CSGYREGTEAFF. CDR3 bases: TGCAGCGGCTACAGGGAGGGCACTGAAGCTTTCTTT.

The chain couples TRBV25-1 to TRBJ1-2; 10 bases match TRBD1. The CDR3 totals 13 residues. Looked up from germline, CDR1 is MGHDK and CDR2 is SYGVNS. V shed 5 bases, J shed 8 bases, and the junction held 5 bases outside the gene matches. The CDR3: CASSRQGAQGYTF. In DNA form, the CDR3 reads TGTGCCAGCAGTAGACAGGGGGCACAGGGCTACACCTTC.

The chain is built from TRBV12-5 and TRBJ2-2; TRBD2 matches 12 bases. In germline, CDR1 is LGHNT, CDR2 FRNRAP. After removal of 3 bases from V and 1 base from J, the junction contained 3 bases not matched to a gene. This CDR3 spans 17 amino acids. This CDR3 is CASGFGLAGRNTGELFF. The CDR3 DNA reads TGTGCTAGTGGTTTCGGACTAGCGGGACGGAACACCGGGGAGCTGTTTTTT.

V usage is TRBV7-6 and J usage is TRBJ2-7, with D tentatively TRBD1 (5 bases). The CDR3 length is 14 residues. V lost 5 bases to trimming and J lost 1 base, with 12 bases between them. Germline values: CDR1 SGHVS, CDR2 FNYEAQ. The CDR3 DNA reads TGTGCCAGCAGCCCGCAGGACACTTCCTACGAGCAGTACTTC. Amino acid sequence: CASSPQDTSYEQYF.

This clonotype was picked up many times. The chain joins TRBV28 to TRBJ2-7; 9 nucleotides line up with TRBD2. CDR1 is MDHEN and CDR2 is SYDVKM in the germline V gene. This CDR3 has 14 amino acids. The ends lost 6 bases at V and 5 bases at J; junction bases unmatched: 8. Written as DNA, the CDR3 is TGTGCCAGCAGACACGGGACTAGCTGGGACGAGCAGTACTTC. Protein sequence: CASRHGTSWDEQYF.

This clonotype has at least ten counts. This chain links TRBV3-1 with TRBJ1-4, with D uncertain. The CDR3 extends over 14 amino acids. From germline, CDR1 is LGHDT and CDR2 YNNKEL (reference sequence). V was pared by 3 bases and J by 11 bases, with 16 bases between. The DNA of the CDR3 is TGTGCCAGCAGCCAGTTTCCCAGCGGGGATAAACTGTTTTTT. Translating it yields CASSQFPSGDKLFF.

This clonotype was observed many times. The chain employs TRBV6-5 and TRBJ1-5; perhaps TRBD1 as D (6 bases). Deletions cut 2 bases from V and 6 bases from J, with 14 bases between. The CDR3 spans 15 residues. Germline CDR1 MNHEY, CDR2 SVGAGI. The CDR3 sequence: CASSYVSGATQPQHF. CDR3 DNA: TGTGCCAGCAGTTACGTATCGGGGGCTACTCAGCCCCAGCATTTT.

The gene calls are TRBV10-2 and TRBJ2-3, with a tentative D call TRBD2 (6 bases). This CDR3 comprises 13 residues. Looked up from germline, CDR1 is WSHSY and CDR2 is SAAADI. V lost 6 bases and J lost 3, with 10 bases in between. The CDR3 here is CASSGSETDTQYF. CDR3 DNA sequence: TGCGCCAGCAGCGGGAGCGAAACAGATACGCAGTATTTT.

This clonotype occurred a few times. The CDR3 loop reads CASRSGVDIQYF. The CDR3 DNA reads TGTGCCAGCAGGTCAGGGGTGGACATTCAGTACTTC. The V gene is TRBV28, the J gene TRBJ2-4; perhaps TRBD1 as D (6 bases). The germline CDR1 and CDR2 sequences are MDHEN and SYDVKM. There are 12 residues in the CDR3. With 6 bases removed from V and 8 bases from J, the gap between germline ends came to 11 bases.

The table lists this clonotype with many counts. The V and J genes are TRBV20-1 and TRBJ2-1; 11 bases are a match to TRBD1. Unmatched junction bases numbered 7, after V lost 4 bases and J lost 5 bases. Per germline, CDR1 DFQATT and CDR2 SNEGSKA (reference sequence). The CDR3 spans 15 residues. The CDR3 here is CSATTGTGGNNEQFF. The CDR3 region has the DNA TGCAGTGCTACTACCGGGACAGGGGGTAACAATGAGCAGTTCTTC.